This T cell receptor (beta chain) was sequenced during a study of blood T cell repertoires in COVID-19. About the study: Sites in the United States, Italy and Spain provided acute and convalescent COVID-19 samples. T cells, B-cell-depleted T cells, or PBMCs supplied cDNA or gDNA.

Authors' methods: Cell counts per sample came from amplifying reference gene primers. The repertoire was sequenced with immunoSEQ multiplex PCR; TCRdb's copy has only in-frame clones and lacks some. From that table come the V and J calls and clone size; the DNA was used to work out D and trimming. In the table there are some 700,000 clones, around 89% of which are singletons. CDR1 and CDR2 (germline): SGHRS, YFSETQ. V was trimmed by 3 bases and J by 12 bases, leaving 10 bases between them. The CDR3 length is 12 residues. Sequencing was done on a sample of peripheral blood. The TCR originated in a woman between 18 and 29 years old with acute or convalescent COVID-19. The chain combines TRBV5-1 with TRBJ1-6; D not certain. This CDR3 reads CASSSAGEPLHF. In nucleotides, the CDR3 is TGCGCCAGCAGCTCGGCCGGGGAACCCCTCCACTTT.